The 10 T cell receptor beta chains below come from one sample, sequenced in a study of shared clonotypes between healthy human individuals. The data were produced by immunoSEQ multiplex PCR, yet TCRdb's version contains in-frame clones alone and is incomplete. The table includes 1.5 million to 2.5 million clones, about 95% detected once. Cells designated naive CD8 were CD45RO-negative and were positively selected for CCR7, with terminally differentiated effector memory CD45RA+ cells excluded. The material sequenced was naive CD8+ T cells sorted from blood. The receptors were sampled from a man aged 18 to 30 in good health.

This clone was found a few times. The V call is TRBV4-1, the J call TRBJ1-5; D perhaps matches TRBD1 (5 bases). Trimming stripped 3 bases from V and 1 base from J, with 13 bases between. Germline CDR1 reads MGHRA; CDR2 reads YSYEKL. The CDR3 has 16 residues. CDR3 DNA sequence: TGCGCCAGCAGCCATGTACAGGTCCCGAGCAATCAGCCCCAGCATTTT. It translates to CASSHVQVPSNQPQHF.

The V gene is TRBV7-2, the J gene TRBJ2-3; D is undetermined. The CDR3 contains 15 residues. V was shortened by 3 bases and J by 2 bases, with 12 bases between the two germline ends. Looked up from germline, CDR1 is SGHTA and CDR2 is FQGNSA. In DNA, the CDR3 is TGTGCCAGCAGCTTGGGCCAGTTCCACACAGATACGCAGTATTTT. Translating it yields CASSLGQFHTDTQYF.

Concerning this clone: Other DNA sequences in the same sample also yield this CDR3. CDR3 coding DNA: TGTGCCAGCAGCCCCGGTACTAGCGGCAATGAGCAGTTCTTC. Protein sequence: CASSPGTSGNEQFF. This sequence joins TRBV7-2 and TRBJ2-1; TRBD2 aligns across 8 bases. There are 14 residues in the CDR3. With V trimmed by 5 bases and J by 6 bases, 6 bases remained unmatched. The germline V gene encodes CDR1 SGHTA and CDR2 FQGNSA.

This sequence joins TRBV4-1 and TRBJ1-2; D unclear. Germline values: CDR1 MGHRA, CDR2 YSYEKL. The length of the CDR3 is 14 residues. The V end lost 2 bases, the J end lost 3 bases, and 10 bases lay between the germline ends. CDR3 in DNA: TGCGCCAGCAGCCAACCCGGGAGCTACTATGGCTACACCTTC. Protein: CASSQPGSYYGYTF.

The rearrangement joins TRBV6-5 to TRBJ2-7, with a possible D match to TRBD1 (6 bases). The CDR3 loop spans 14 amino acids. Deletions cut 4 bases from V and 0 bases from J, with 10 bases between. Germline V gene lookup returns CDR1 MNHEY and CDR2 SVGAGI. DNA of the CDR3: TGTGCCAGCAGTTTTAACAGGGACTCCTACGAGCAGTACTTC. Residues: CASSFNRDSYEQYF.

The CDR3: CASSLTEPQHF. CDR3 nucleotides: TGTGCCAGCAGTTTAACGGAGCCCCAGCATTTT. The rearrangement joins TRBV28 to TRBJ1-5; no clear D. Trimming took off 2 bases at V and 8 bases at J, with 4 bases between the two ends. The CDR3 is 11 amino acids. The V gene's germline CDR1 is MDHEN and CDR2 SYDVKM.

The rearrangement links TRBV11-2 to TRBJ2-5, with D possibly being TRBD2 (5 bases). This CDR3 is built from 15 residues. Germline-derived CDR1 and CDR2 are SGHAT and FQNNGV. V lost 5 bases to trimming and J lost 5 bases, with 18 bases between them. The CDR3 here is CASSTLGWGVETQYF. The DNA for the CDR3 is TGTGCCAGCAGCACCCTAGGATGGGGAGTGGAGACCCAGTACTTC.

About this clone itself: Its ends do not fully match the called genes, so a read error is possible. This rearrangement joins TRBV7-9 to TRBJ1-2; 12 bases line up with TRBD1. CDR1 SEHNR and CDR2 FQNEAQ come from the germline V gene (reference sequence). CDR3 length: 18 amino acids. The CDR3, as DNA: TGTGCCAGCACCTTACCACCGGGACAGGGGGCGCGGAACTATGGCTACACCTTC. Translating gives CASTLPPGQGARNYGYTF.

This chain uses TRBV7-2 with TRBJ2-5; no clear D. Germline V CDR1 and CDR2: SGHTA, FQGNSA. This CDR3 is 13 amino acids long. Trimming took off 2 bases at V and 5 bases at J, with 9 bases between the two ends. The CDR3 is CASSLFSSETQYF. As DNA, the CDR3 is TGTGCCAGCAGCTTATTTAGCTCCGAGACCCAGTACTTC.

The gene calls are TRBV7-9 and TRBJ2-1, with unresolved D. Trimming stripped 5 bases from V and 15 bases from J, with 17 bases between. The CDR3 extends over 12 amino acids. CDR1 and CDR2 from the germline V gene are SEHNR and FQNEAQ (reference sequence). The CDR3 loop is CASSPEGVIGFF. CDR3 in DNA: TGTGCCAGCAGCCCTGAAGGCGTTATAGGGTTCTTC.